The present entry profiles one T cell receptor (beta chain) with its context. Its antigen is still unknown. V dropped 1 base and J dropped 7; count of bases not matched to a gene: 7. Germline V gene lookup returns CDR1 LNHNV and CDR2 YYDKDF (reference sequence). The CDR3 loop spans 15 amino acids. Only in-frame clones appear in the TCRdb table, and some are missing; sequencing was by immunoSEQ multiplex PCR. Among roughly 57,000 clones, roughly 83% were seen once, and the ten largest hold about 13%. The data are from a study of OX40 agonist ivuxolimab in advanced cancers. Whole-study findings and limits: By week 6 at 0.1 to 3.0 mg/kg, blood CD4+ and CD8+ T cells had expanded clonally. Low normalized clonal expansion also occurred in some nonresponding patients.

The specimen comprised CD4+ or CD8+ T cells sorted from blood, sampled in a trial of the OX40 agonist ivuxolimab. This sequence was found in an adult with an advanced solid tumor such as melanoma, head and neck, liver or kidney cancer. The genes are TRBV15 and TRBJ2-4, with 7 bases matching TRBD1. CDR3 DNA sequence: TGTGCCACCAGCAGAGTCCTACAGGGGAATAACATTCAGTACTTC. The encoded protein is CATSRVLQGNNIQYF. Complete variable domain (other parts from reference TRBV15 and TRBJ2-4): DAMVIQNPRYQVTQFGKPVTLSCSQTLNHNVMYWYQQKSSQAPKLLFHYYDKDFNNEADTPDNFQSRRPNTSFCFLDIRSPGLGDTAMYLCATSRVLQGNNIQYFGAGTRLSVL.